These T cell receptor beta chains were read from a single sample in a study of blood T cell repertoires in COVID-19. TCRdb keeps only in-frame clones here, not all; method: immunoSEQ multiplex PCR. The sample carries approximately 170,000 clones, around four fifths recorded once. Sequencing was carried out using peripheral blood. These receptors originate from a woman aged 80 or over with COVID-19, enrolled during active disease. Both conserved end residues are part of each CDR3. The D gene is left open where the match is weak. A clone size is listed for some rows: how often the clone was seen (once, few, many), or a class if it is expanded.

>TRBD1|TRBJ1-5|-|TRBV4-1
CASSQKGQGLPQHF
TGCGCCAGCAGCCAAAAAGGACAGGGTTTGCCCCAGCATTTT
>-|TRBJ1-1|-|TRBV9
CASSPRERSTEAFF
TGTGCCAGCAGCCCGCGAGAACGGTCCACTGAAGCTTTCTTT
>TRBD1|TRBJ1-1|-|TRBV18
CASSRQGLNTEAFF
TGTGCCAGCTCCAGACAGGGGCTGAACACTGAAGCTTTCTTT
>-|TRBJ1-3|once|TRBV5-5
CASSLQGPSGNTIYF
TGTGCCAGCAGCTTGCAGGGGCCCTCTGGAAACACCATATATTTT
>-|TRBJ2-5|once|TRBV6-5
CASSNGRTQYF
TGTGCCAGCAGTAATGGGAGGACCCAGTACTTC
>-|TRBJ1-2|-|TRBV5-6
CASSLGSGSYGYTF
TGTGCCAGCAGCTTGGGAAGTGGCAGCTATGGCTACACCTTC
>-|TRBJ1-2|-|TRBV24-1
CATVAVRRRTTYGYTF
TGTGCCACCGTAGCAGTGCGTCGTCGAACTACATATGGCTACACCTTC
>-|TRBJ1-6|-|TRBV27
CASSSPLHNSPLHF
TGTGCCAGCAGTTCCCCACTCCATAATTCACCCCTCCACTTT
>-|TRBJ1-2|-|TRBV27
CASSSTGRYGYTF
TGTGCCAGCAGTTCGACAGGCAGATATGGCTACACCTTC
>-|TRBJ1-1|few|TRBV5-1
CASSPRVGGDTEAFF
TGCGCCAGCAGCCCCCGGGTGGGGGGGGACACTGAAGCTTTCTTT
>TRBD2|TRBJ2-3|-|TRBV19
CASTRRTSGRGGEDTQYF
TGTGCCAGTACGCGACGGACTAGCGGGAGGGGGGGAGAAGATACGCAGTATTTT
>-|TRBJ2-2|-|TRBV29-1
CSVGETVGELFF
TGCAGCGTTGGGGAGACCGTAGGGGAGCTGTTTTTT
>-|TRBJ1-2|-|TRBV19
CASSIGGSNYGYTF
TGTGCCAGTAGTATCGGAGGCAGTAACTATGGCTACACCTTC
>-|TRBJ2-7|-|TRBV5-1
CASSLSSAGRHEQYF
TGCGCCAGCAGTCTGAGTAGCGCGGGGCGGCACGAGCAGTACTTC
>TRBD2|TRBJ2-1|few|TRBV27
CASSAGLAGAGEQFF
TGTGCCAGCAGTGCGGGACTAGCGGGAGCGGGGGAGCAGTTCTTC
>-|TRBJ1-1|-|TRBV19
CASSPWDGGGTEAFF
TGTGCCAGTAGCCCCTGGGACGGGGGTGGTACTGAAGCTTTCTTT
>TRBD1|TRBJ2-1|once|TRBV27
CASSLYPRQGYNEQFF
TGTGCCAGCAGTTTATATCCGAGACAGGGTTACAATGAGCAGTTCTTC
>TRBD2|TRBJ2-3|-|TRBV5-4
CASSLTSGGLSGTQYF
TGTGCCAGCAGCCTCACTAGCGGGGGGCTCTCGGGGACGCAGTATTTT
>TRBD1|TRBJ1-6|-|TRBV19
CATTPGTDNSPLHF
TGTGCCACTACCCCCGGGACAGATAATTCACCCCTCCACTTT
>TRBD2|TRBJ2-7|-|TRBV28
CASGAGLAASSYEQYF
TGTGCCAGCGGCGCCGGTCTAGCGGCCAGCTCCTACGAGCAGTACTTC
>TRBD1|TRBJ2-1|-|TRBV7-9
CASSLGQGRYDEQFF
TGTGCCAGCAGCTTAGGACAGGGACGGTACGATGAGCAGTTCTTC
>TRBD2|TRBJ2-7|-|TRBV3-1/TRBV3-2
CASSQGAGGTYEQYF
TGTGCCAGCAGCCAAGGAGCGGGGGGTACCTACGAGCAGTACTTC
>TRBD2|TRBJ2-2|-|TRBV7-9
CASSSSGGPGELFF
TGTGCCAGCAGCTCCTCGGGGGGGCCCGGGGAGCTGTTTTTT
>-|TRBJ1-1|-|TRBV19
CASSASRPPSMNTEAFF
TGTGCCAGTAGTGCATCTCGTCCACCGAGCATGAACACTGAAGCTTTCTTT
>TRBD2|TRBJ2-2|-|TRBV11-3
CASSRGSGPTVVDRGAVF
TGTGCCAGCAGCCGGGGTAGCGGGCCAACCGTGGTGGACCGGGGAGCTGTTTTT
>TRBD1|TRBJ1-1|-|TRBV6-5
CASSPDRSMFGF
TGTGCCAGCAGTCCGGACAGGTCGATGTTTGGCTTT
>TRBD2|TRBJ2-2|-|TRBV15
CATRAGRAGELFF
TGTGCCACCAGGGCAGGGAGGGCCGGGGAGCTGTTTTTT
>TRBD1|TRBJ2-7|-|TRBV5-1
CASSLAAGGFYEQYF
TGCGCCAGCAGCTTGGCGGCAGGGGGCTTCTACGAGCAGTACTTC
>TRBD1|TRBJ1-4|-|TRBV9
CASSAGTVNEKLFF
TGTGCCAGCAGCGCAGGGACAGTGAATGAAAAACTGTTTTTT
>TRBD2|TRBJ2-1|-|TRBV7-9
CASSLWREGDQFF
TGTGCCAGCAGCTTATGGCGGGAGGGAGATCAGTTCTTC
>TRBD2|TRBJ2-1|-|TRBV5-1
CASSPTGSGGFGEQFF
TGCGCCAGCAGCCCCACTGGGAGCGGGGGGTTCGGTGAGCAGTTCTTC
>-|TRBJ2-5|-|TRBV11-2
CASSSFGVAKETQYF
TGTGCCAGCAGCTCCTTTGGAGTAGCGAAAGAGACCCAGTACTTC
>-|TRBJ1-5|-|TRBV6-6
CASSYAEEHQPQHF
TGTGCCAGCAGTTATGCGGAGGAGCATCAGCCCCAGCATTTT
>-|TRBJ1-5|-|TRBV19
CASSIQVFQPQHF
TGTGCCAGTAGTATTCAGGTTTTCCAGCCCCAGCATTTT
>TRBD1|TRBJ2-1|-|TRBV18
CASSPQTGSYNEQFF
TGTGCCAGCTCACCTCAGACAGGGTCCTACAATGAGCAGTTCTTC
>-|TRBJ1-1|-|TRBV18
CASSAGSTEAFF
TGTGCCAGCTCAGCAGGTAGTACTGAAGCTTTCTTT